The T cell receptor (beta chain) described here comes from a study of T cell changes during pregnancy in multiple sclerosis. TCRdb keeps only in-frame clones here, not all; method: immunoSEQ multiplex PCR. The data hold about 57,000 clones, with 92% observed a single time. The sample here was CD4+ T cells from peripheral blood mononuclear cells, taken in the second trimester of pregnancy. The TCR originated in a female donor with multiple sclerosis, enrolled in a pregnancy study.

The CDR3 spells CASSWGQGTGGGYTF. CDR3 in DNA: TGTGCCAGCAGCTGGGGACAGGGAACAGGGGGTGGCTACACCTTC. This chain joins TRBV2 and TRBJ1-2, with 9 bases matching TRBD1. CDR1 is SNHLY and CDR2 is FYNNEI in the germline V gene. After removal of 6 bases from V and 7 bases from J, the junction contained 12 bases not matched to a gene. CDR3 length: 15 amino acids.